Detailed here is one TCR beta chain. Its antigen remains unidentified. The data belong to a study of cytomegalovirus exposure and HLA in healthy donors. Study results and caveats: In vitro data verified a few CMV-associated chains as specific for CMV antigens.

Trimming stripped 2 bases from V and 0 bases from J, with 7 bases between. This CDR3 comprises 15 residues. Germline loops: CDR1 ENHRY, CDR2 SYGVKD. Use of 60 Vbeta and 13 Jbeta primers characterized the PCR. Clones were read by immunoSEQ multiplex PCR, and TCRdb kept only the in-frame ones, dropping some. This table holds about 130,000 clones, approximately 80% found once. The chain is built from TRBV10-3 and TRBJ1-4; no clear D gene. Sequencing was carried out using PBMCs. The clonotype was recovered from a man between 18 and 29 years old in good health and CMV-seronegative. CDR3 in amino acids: CAISEELATNEKLFF. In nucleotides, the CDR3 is TGTGCCATCAGTGAGGAGTTAGCAACTAATGAAAAACTGTTTTTT.